This section outlines one T cell receptor (beta chain) sequence together with its context. The data were taken from a study of blood T cell repertoires in COVID-19. Overall study context: The study drew acute and convalescent COVID-19 samples from the United States, Italy and Spain. T cells, B-cell-depleted T cells, or PBMCs supplied cDNA or gDNA.

The CDR3 runs 13 residues. The germline gives CDR1 SGHNT, CDR2 YYREEE (reference sequence). Trimming removed 5 bases at V and 0 bases at J, with 8 bases between. Categorization into cohorts depended on clinical history that participants reported. Clones were read by immunoSEQ multiplex PCR, and TCRdb kept only the in-frame ones, dropping some. The sample gives 130,000 to 150,000 clones, approximately 80% of which show up once; over 9% is in the top ten. Input material: PBMCs or T cells enriched from blood (not recorded which). The source is a man aged 45-60 years who had recovered from COVID-19. The chain couples TRBV5-4 to TRBJ1-1; TRBD1 is a possible D gene (5 bases). The chain's CDR3 is CASRTELNTEAFF. DNA of the CDR3: TGTGCCAGCAGGACAGAATTGAACACTGAAGCTTTCTTT.